The TCR beta chain under discussion was sequenced for a study of early T cells in non-severe SARS-CoV-2 infection. As for the study in general: Unsorted whole-blood RNA was sequenced in bulk, leaving chains unpaired. Whole-study findings and limits: Anti-spike CD8 responses were favored by VDJdb matching, which missed private and CD4 specificities.

This clonotype was counted between two and nine times. The antigen is unknown. The V end was cut by 5 bases, the J end by 1 base, with 15 bases between. Germline values: CDR1 MNHEY, CDR2 SMNVEV (reference sequence). There are 17 residues in the CDR3. Attachment of unique molecular identifiers to individual cDNA molecules was performed. TCRdb called the 5' RACE reads again in MiXCR, with one record for every CDR3 protein. The sample lists 50,000 to 80,000 distinct CDR3 sequences; approximately 9.2% were seen once. The TCR comes from an adult who was a healthcare worker with PCR-confirmed SARS-CoV-2 infection or an uninfected control (not recorded which). Sequenced here: whole blood, sampled at baseline. The chain links TRBV27 to TRBJ2-6; possible D gene TRBD1, 6 bases. DNA for the CDR3: TGTGCCAGCAGTGGGGCCGGGACAAGGTCTGGGGCCAACGTCCTGACTTTC. This translates into CASSGAGTRSGANVLTF.